The 23 T cell receptor beta chains reported below all come from one sample, sequenced in a study of cytomegalovirus exposure and HLA in healthy donors. Primers for the PCR totalled 60 Vbeta and 13 Jbeta. The assay was immunoSEQ multiplex PCR, and TCRdb's table has in-frame clones only and misses some. The data contain roughly 160,000 clones, approximately 80% of them singletons. Sequenced input: PBMCs. The receptor set was obtained from a young man in good health and CMV-seropositive.

The chain recombines TRBV5-1 with TRBJ2-1; D is possibly TRBD2 (6 bases). Germline CDR1 reads SGHRS; CDR2 reads YFSETQ. With 1 base removed from V and 0 bases from J, the gap between germline ends came to 14 bases. The CDR3 consists of 17 residues. CDR3 region: CASSLSGGASSYNEQFF. The CDR3 coding sequence is TGCGCCAGCAGCTTGAGCGGCGGGGCGAGCTCCTACAATGAGCAGTTCTTC. Drawing the rest from reference TRBV5-1 and TRBJ2-1, the complete variable domain is KAGVTQTPRYLIKTRGQQVTLSCSPISGHRSVSWYQQTPGQGLQFLFEYFSETQRNKGNFPGRFSGRQFSNSRSEMNVSTLELGDSALYLCASSLSGGASSYNEQFFGPGTRLTVL.

The gene calls are TRBV28 and TRBJ2-3; D possibly corresponds to TRBD2 (5 bases). Germline V gene lookup returns CDR1 MDHEN and CDR2 SYDVKM. The CDR3 loop spans 15 amino acids. V dropped 3 bases and J dropped 1 base, with 11 bases sitting between them. The CDR3: CASSFGVIGTDTQYF. Here the CDR3 DNA reads TGTGCCAGCAGTTTCGGGGTAATCGGCACAGATACGCAGTATTTT.

This clone occurred once. The chain carries TRBV7-3 and TRBJ2-1; D uncertain. This CDR3 contains 14 residues. The V gene lost 1 base and the J gene lost 9 bases, with 13 bases spanning the gap. The germline gives CDR1 SGHTA, CDR2 FQGTGA. The CDR3 spells CASSLNAPSGEQFF. CDR3 DNA: TGTGCCAGCAGCTTAAATGCACCCAGTGGTGAGCAGTTCTTC.

This rearrangement joins TRBV5-6 to TRBJ2-5, with TRBD2 matching 10 bases. This CDR3 spans 15 amino acids. J lost 5 bases, V lost 4 bases, and 8 bases had no gene match. The germline V gene encodes CDR1 SGHDT and CDR2 YYEEEE. This CDR3 is CASSARSGGAETQYF. For the CDR3, the DNA is TGTGCCAGCAGCGCCCGCAGCGGGGGGGCCGAGACCCAGTACTTC.

CDR3 protein: CASSNPKVTQETQYF. The DNA for the CDR3 is TGTGCCAGCAGTAACCCCAAAGTAACACAGGAGACCCAGTACTTC. The chain is built from TRBV6-5 and TRBJ2-5; D is unclear. Looked up from germline, CDR1 is MNHEY and CDR2 is SVGAGI. With 5 bases removed from V and 5 bases from J, the gap between germline ends came to 18 bases. The CDR3 is 15 amino acids.

The rearrangement joins TRBV7-7 to TRBJ2-1; TRBD1 is a possible D gene (6 bases). V gave up 4 bases and J gave up 7 bases, with 11 bases separating them. This CDR3 is built from 13 residues. From germline, CDR1 is SSHAT and CDR2 FNYEAQ (reference sequence). The CDR3 loop reads CASSSTGFNEQFF. CDR3 sequence (DNA): TGTGCCAGCAGCTCGACAGGTTTTAATGAGCAGTTCTTC.

The chain links TRBV7-9 to TRBJ2-2, with D perhaps TRBD2 (6 bases). This CDR3 comprises 12 residues. Germline CDR1 SEHNR, CDR2 FQNEAQ (reference sequence). Trimming took 8 bases from V and 6 from J, leaving 10 bases between them. The CDR3 bases are TGTGCCAGCCGGAGGGGTGCCGGGGAGCTGTTTTTT. The encoded protein is CASRRGAGELFF. Using reference TRBV7-9 and TRBJ2-2 for the parts outside the CDR3, the full variable domain is DTGVSQNPRHKITKRGQNVTFRCDPISEHNRLYWYRQTLGQGPEFLTYFQNEAQLEKSRLLSDRFSAERPKGSFSTLEIQRTEQGDSAMYLCASRRGAGELFFGEGSRLTVL.

The chain joins TRBV2 to TRBJ2-7; 10 nucleotides align to TRBD1. V trimming: 6 bases; J trimming: 5 bases; junction bases outside the gene matches: 10. Germline CDR1 is SNHLY and CDR2 is FYNNEI. The CDR3 extends over 15 amino acids. Written as DNA, the CDR3 is TGTGCCAGCAGCTCAACGACAGGGGGCGCGGACGAGCAGTACTTC. As protein: CASSSTTGGADEQYF. Combining the CDR3 with reference TRBV2 and TRBJ2-7 gives the whole variable domain EPEVTQTPSHQVTQMGQEVILRCVPISNHLYFYWYRQILGQKVEFLVSFYNNEISEKSEIFDDQFSVERPDGSNFTLKIRSTKLEDSAMYFCASSSTTGGADEQYFGPGTRLTVT.

V gene TRBV4-1 combines with J gene TRBJ2-1; 7 bases fit TRBD1. CDR3 length: 12 amino acids. The V gene end was trimmed by 5 bases and the J gene end by 8 bases; junction bases not matched to a gene: 3. CDR1 and CDR2 (germline): MGHRA, YSYEKL. The CDR3 protein is CASSKTGDEQFF. CDR3 coding DNA: TGCGCCAGCAGCAAAACAGGGGATGAGCAGTTCTTC.

The J gene is TRBJ2-7, the V gene TRBV2; D is perhaps TRBD2 (6 bases). CDR1 is SNHLY, CDR2 FYNNEI, per germline. The germline V and J ends were trimmed by 6 bases and 3 bases, with 12 bases remaining between them. The CDR3 is 13 residues long. CDR3 amino acids: CASSRGTVYEQYF. The CDR3 DNA reads TGTGCCAGCAGCCGCGGGACGGTCTACGAGCAGTACTTC.

This sequence joins TRBV28 and TRBJ2-3; 9 positions match TRBD2. The CDR3 has 18 amino acids. Germline CDR1 and CDR2: MDHEN and SYDVKM. After removal of 1 base from V and 0 bases from J, the junction contained 8 bases not matched to a gene. The CDR3 region is CASSLLSGGFTSTDTQYF. DNA of the CDR3: TGTGCCAGCAGTTTATTAAGCGGGGGGTTTACTAGCACAGATACGCAGTATTTT.

On this clone itself: It is likely a read error, because the conserved phenylalanine at the end of the CDR3 is missing. The DNA is omitted, as the CDR3 cannot be located on it reliably, and the CDR3 follows TCRdb's listing. This chain uses TRBV19 with TRBJ1-1; TRBD1 is taken as the D call from the table, unchecked against the DNA. CDR1 LNHDA and CDR2 SQIVND come from the germline V gene (reference sequence). The CDR3 is made up of 11 amino acids, end residues included. The CDR3 reads CASSTQGAPLY.

This sequence joins TRBV4-1 and TRBJ1-4; TRBD1 matches 8 bases. Germline CDR1 is MGHRA and CDR2 is YSYEKL. V shed 6 bases, J shed 5 bases, and the junction held 14 bases outside the gene matches. The CDR3 length is 17 residues. CDR3 DNA sequence: TGCGCCAGCAGTGATAATGAGGTGGGACAGGAAAATGAAAAACTGTTTTTT. Its protein product is CASSDNEVGQENEKLFF.

This clone was seen only a few times. The chain carries TRBV4-1 and TRBJ1-2, with 10 bases identical to TRBD1. Looked up from germline, CDR1 is MGHRA and CDR2 is YSYEKL. After removal of 4 bases from V and 7 bases from J, the junction contained 6 bases not matched to a gene. This CDR3 comprises 14 residues. The CDR3 nucleotides read TGCGCCAGCAGCCCCGCGGACAGGGGGATTGGCTACACCTTC. This encodes CASSPADRGIGYTF.

CDR3 protein: CASTGMGSTNEKLFF. In DNA form, the CDR3 reads TGCGCCAGCACCGGGATGGGATCAACTAATGAAAAACTGTTTTTT. The chain joins TRBV4-1 to TRBJ1-4; D not resolved. There are 15 residues in the CDR3. Germline lookup yields CDR1 MGHRA and CDR2 YSYEKL. V dropped 7 bases and J dropped 0 bases, with 12 bases sitting between them.

The rearrangement uses TRBV13 and TRBJ2-1; D might be TRBD2 (5 bases). Between the trimmed V and J ends, which lost 8 bases and 0 bases, there was a span of 14 bases. Germline values: CDR1 PRHDT, CDR2 FYEKMQ (reference sequence). This CDR3 contains 15 residues. The DNA of the CDR3 is TGTGCCAGCGTAGGAGGCGGTAGCTCCTACAATGAGCAGTTCTTC. As protein: CASVGGGSSYNEQFF.

This clone was counted between two and nine times. The chain carries TRBV2 and TRBJ1-4; D uncertain. The V and J ends lost 11 bases and 4 bases respectively, with 14 bases between them. The germline CDR1 and CDR2 sequences are SNHLY and FYNNEI. The CDR3 has 13 residues. CDR3 sequence: CAGSSEVNEKLFF. The CDR3, as DNA: TGTGCCGGGTCCTCGGAGGTTAATGAAAAACTGTTTTTT. Filled out from reference TRBV2 and TRBJ1-4, the complete variable domain reads EPEVTQTPSHQVTQMGQEVILRCVPISNHLYFYWYRQILGQKVEFLVSFYNNEISEKSEIFDDQFSVERPDGSNFTLKIRSTKLEDSAMYFCAGSSEVNEKLFFGSGTQLSVL.

The chain joins TRBV6-5 to TRBJ1-5, with D perhaps TRBD1 (6 bases). V dropped 5 bases and J dropped 5 bases, with 10 bases sitting between them. Germline loops: CDR1 MNHEY, CDR2 SVGAGI. The CDR3 is 13 residues long. The CDR3 DNA reads TGTGCCAGCAGTACAGGGTGGGATCAGCCCCAGCATTTT. Its translation is CASSTGWDQPQHF.

The chain carries TRBV28 and TRBJ2-6; D is perhaps TRBD1 (6 bases). V lost 6 bases, J lost 4 bases, and 13 bases lay in between. Germline CDR1 is MDHEN and CDR2 is SYDVKM. The length of the CDR3 is 15 residues. CDR3 coding DNA: TGTGCCAGCAGACCAGGGGTCTCCGGGGCCAACGTCCTGACTTTC. This gives the protein CASRPGVSGANVLTF.

The chain has TRBV5-4 and TRBJ2-4; TRBD1 is a possible D gene (5 bases). The V end was cut by 0 bases, the J end by 5 bases, with 15 bases between. CDR3 length: 16 residues. Germline V CDR1 and CDR2: SGHNT, YYREEE (reference sequence). This CDR3 is CASSLGVGRVENIQYF. Here the CDR3 DNA reads TGTGCCAGCAGCTTGGGAGTCGGCAGGGTGGAAAACATTCAGTACTTC.

CDR3 DNA sequence: TGTGCCAGCAGCTTTGGACAGGTCGGCTATGGCTACACCTTC. Translating it yields CASSFGQVGYGYTF. V usage is TRBV9 and J usage is TRBJ1-2; 7 bases match TRBD1. V shed 4 bases and J 4 bases; nucleotides not matched to a gene: 7. This CDR3 spans 14 amino acids. Germline V lookup: CDR1 SGDLS, CDR2 YYNGEE.

This sequence joins TRBV28 and TRBJ1-5, with D perhaps TRBD1 (5 bases). Germline CDR1 reads MDHEN; CDR2 reads SYDVKM. The CDR3 covers 15 residues. The ends were cut back, 8 bases at V and 2 bases at J, with 16 bases in the middle. As DNA, the CDR3 is TGTGCCAGCCACGACCCGGGGGGTGGCAATCAGCCCCAGCATTTT. Translated: CASHDPGGGNQPQHF.

The genes are TRBV7-6 and TRBJ1-5; 8 nucleotides align to TRBD1. The CDR3 contains 16 residues. After removal of 5 bases from V and 5 bases from J, the junction contained 11 bases not matched to a gene. The germline V gene has CDR1 SGHVS and CDR2 FNYEAQ. CDR3 protein: CASSPSLDREDQPQHF. The CDR3 nucleotides read TGTGCCAGCAGCCCCTCTTTGGACAGGGAAGATCAGCCCCAGCATTTT.